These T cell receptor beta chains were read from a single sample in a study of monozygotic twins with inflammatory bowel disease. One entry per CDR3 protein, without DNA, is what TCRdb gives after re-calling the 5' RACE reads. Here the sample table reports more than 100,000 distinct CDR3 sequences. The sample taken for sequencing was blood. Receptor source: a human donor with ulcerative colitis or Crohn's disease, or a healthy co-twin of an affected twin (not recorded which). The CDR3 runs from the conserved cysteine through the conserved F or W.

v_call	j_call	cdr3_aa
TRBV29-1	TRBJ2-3	CSVERTGPDTQYF
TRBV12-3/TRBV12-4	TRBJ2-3	CASRGQGNADTQYF
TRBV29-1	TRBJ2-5	CSVDGQGQETQYF
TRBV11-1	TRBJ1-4	CASSLAMGRAATNEKLFF
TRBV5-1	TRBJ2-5	CASSLYSGIQETQYF
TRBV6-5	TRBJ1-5	CASSQGGWQPQHF
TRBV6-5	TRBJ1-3	CASSYSHGNTIYF
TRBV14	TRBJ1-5	CASSQAGPAQPQHF
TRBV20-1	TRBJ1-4	CSLAGFGFGTNEKLFF
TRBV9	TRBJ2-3	CASSVSGGAAGTQYF
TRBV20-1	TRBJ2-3	CSANRGLLTDTQYF
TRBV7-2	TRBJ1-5	CASSSSEGAAQPQHF
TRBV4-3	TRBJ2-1	CASSQDSGVGEQFF
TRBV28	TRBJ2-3	CASSLGTGHSTDTQYF
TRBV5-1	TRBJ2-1	CASSLALGAIYNEQFF
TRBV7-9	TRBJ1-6	CASSLVRDTSPLHF
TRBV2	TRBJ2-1	CASHKTGTSYNEQFF
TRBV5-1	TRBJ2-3	CASSYLADTQYF
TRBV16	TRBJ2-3	CASSLTGTALDTQYF
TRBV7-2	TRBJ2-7	CASSSIPPYEQYF
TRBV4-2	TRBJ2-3	CASSTYGLAGGVKIGTDTQYF
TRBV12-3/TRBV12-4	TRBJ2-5	CASTTDRGQETQYF
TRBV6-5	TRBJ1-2	CASSYPPTGEHGYTF
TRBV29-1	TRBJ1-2	CSAGGQTLHYGYTF
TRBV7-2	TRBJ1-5	CASSLDSIGQPQHF
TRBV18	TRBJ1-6	CASSARQGAYISYNSPLHF